The rows below give T cell receptor beta chains drawn from one sample of a study of CD8 T cells in Susac syndrome. TCRdb reanalysed the immunoSEQ multiplex PCR reads using MiXCR and keeps one entry per CDR3 protein. Among some 77,000 distinct CDR3 sequences listed, 93% were seen once. The sequenced sample consisted of CD4+ T cells from PBMCs. The receptors here all came from a human donor with Susac syndrome. Each CDR3 is given with its conserved first and last residue. The D gene is left open where the match is weak. The size of a clone is reported for some rows only, either as once, few or many, or as a class for expanded clones.

j_call | v_call | clone_size | d_call | cdr3_aa | cdr3_nt
TRBJ1-5 | TRBV3-1 | . | . | CASSRGPDLNQPQHF | TGTGCCAGCAGTCGAGGTCCGGACCTCAATCAGCCCCAGCATTTT
TRBJ2-3 | TRBV6-1 | . | . | CASIRTPGGDTQYF | TGTGCCAGCATAAGGACACCCGGGGGAGATACGCAGTATTTT
TRBJ2-2 | TRBV5-4 | . | TRBD2 | CASSLGLLAGGLGGELFF | TGTGCCAGCAGCTTGGGGCTACTAGCGGGGGGGCTCGGCGGGGAGCTGTTTTTT
TRBJ2-2 | TRBV18 | . | . | CASSPIGNTGELFF | TGTGCCAGCTCACCAATAGGAAACACCGGGGAGCTGTTTTTT
TRBJ2-1 | TRBV6-1 | once | . | CASTGDYNEQFF | TGTGCCAGCACAGGAGACTACAATGAGCAGTTCTTC
TRBJ2-3 | TRBV4-3 | . | . | CASSQDGTPASTDTQYF | TGCGCCAGCAGCCAAGATGGGACACCCGCGAGCACAGATACGCAGTATTTT
TRBJ2-1 | TRBV7-3 | . | TRBD1 | CASSLYWGQGASNEQFF | TGTGCCAGCAGCTTATATTGGGGACAGGGGGCGTCAAATGAGCAGTTCTTC
TRBJ2-1 | TRBV20-1 | once | . | CSARGGARFNYNEQFF | TGCAGTGCTAGGGGCGGGGCCCGTTTCAATTACAATGAGCAGTTCTTC
TRBJ2-7 | TRBV7-2 | . | TRBD1 | CASSDRVPYEQYF | TGTGCCAGCAGTGACAGGGTCCCCTACGAGCAGTACTTC
TRBJ1-4 | TRBV28 | . | . | CASSSGTRPNEKLFF | TGTGCCAGCAGCTCAGGGACCCGGCCTAATGAAAAACTGTTTTTT
TRBJ2-7 | TRBV20-1 | . | . | CSAVLKYEQYF | TGCAGTGCTGTGCTAAAGTACGAGCAGTACTTC
TRBJ1-1 | TRBV30 | . | . | CAWSTVNTEAFF | TGTGCCTGGAGTACGGTGAACACTGAAGCTTTCTTT
TRBJ2-1 | TRBV15 | once | . | CATSGLALSSYNEQFF | TGTGCCACCAGCGGTCTAGCGCTCAGCTCCTACAATGAGCAGTTCTTC
TRBJ2-4 | TRBV28 | . | . | CASSATMDIQYF | TGTGCCAGCAGTGCGACAATGGACATTCAGTACTTC
TRBJ1-2 | TRBV28 | . | . | CASTRTASYGYTF | TGTGCCAGCACCAGGACAGCATCCTATGGCTACACCTTC
TRBJ2-1 | TRBV18 | . | TRBD2 | CASSPPGGTSYNEQFF | TGTGCCAGCTCACCACCGGGAGGGACCTCCTACAATGAGCAGTTCTTC
TRBJ1-1 | TRBV6-2/TRBV6-3 | once | TRBD1 | CASSYPGQGNTEAFF | TGTGCCAGCAGTTACCCGGGACAGGGGAACACTGAAGCTTTCTTT
TRBJ2-7 | TRBV3-1 | . | TRBD1 | CASSQGGTGGEQYF | TGTGCCAGCAGCCAAGGGGGAACAGGGGGCGAGCAGTACTTC
TRBJ1-2 | TRBV6-5 | . | . | CASRLGQLYGYTF | TGTGCCAGCAGACTCGGACAGTTGTATGGCTACACCTTC
TRBJ2-1 | TRBV15 | . | . | CATSRDWGQNEQFF | TGTGCCACCAGCAGAGATTGGGGACAAAATGAGCAGTTCTTC
TRBJ1-2 | TRBV6-1 | . | . | CASSSTRTELNYGYTF | TGTGCCAGCAGCTCTACCCGGACTGAACTTAACTATGGCTACACCTTC
TRBJ1-2 | TRBV15 | once | . | CATSRGGEGQDGYTF | TGTGCCACCAGCAGGGGAGGGGAGGGGCAGGATGGCTACACCTTC
TRBJ2-7 | TRBV6-5 | few | . | CASSPRQGTYEQYF | TGTGCCAGCAGTCCCCGCCAGGGGACCTACGAGCAGTACTTC
TRBJ2-5 | TRBV28 | . | . | CASSFAGQETQYF | TGTGCCAGCAGTTTTGCGGGTCAAGAGACCCAGTACTTC
TRBJ2-7 | TRBV29-1 | . | TRBD1 | CSVEDHRGNEQYF | TGCAGCGTTGAAGATCACAGGGGCAACGAGCAGTACTTC
TRBJ1-5 | TRBV4-3 | . | . | CASSQDGGSGSNQPQHF | TGCGCCAGCAGCCAAGATGGGGGCTCGGGTAGCAATCAGCCCCAGCATTTT
TRBJ2-5 | TRBV14 | few | . | CASSSQTGRNQETQYF | TGTGCCAGCAGCTCGCAAACGGGGCGCAACCAAGAGACCCAGTACTTC
TRBJ1-6 | TRBV28 | . | . | CASISEGTNPRSPLHF | TGTGCCAGCATCTCAGAAGGGACAAATCCTCGTTCACCCCTCCACTTT
TRBJ2-5 | TRBV28 | . | . | CASSLPGPRSTQYF | TGTGCCAGCAGCCTTCCGGGACCGCGATCGACCCAGTACTTC
TRBJ2-1 | TRBV6-2/TRBV6-3 | . | . | CASRPGTPGGEQFF | TGTGCCAGCAGGCCCGGGACACCGGGCGGGGAGCAGTTCTTC
TRBJ2-2 | TRBV4-3 | . | . | CASSPWTGELFF | TGCGCCAGCAGCCCTTGGACCGGGGAGCTGTTTTTT
TRBJ2-7 | TRBV6-5 | . | . | CASSSTYEQYF | TGTGCCAGCAGTTCCACCTACGAGCAGTACTTC
TRBJ1-2 | TRBV24-1 | . | . | CATSDYGPYGYTF | TGTGCCACCAGTGACTACGGCCCCTATGGCTACACCTTC
TRBJ2-5 | TRBV11-1 | . | . | CASSPWGVEETQYF | TGTGCCAGCAGCCCCTGGGGAGTAGAAGAGACCCAGTACTTC
TRBJ2-2 | TRBV7-9 | once | . | CASSLRLGRANTGELFF | TGTGCCAGCAGCTTAAGGTTGGGCCGGGCGAACACCGGGGAGCTGTTTTTT
TRBJ2-3 | TRBV6-2/TRBV6-3 | . | TRBD1 | CASTEGQNTDTQYF | TGTGCCAGCACCGAGGGACAGAACACAGATACGCAGTATTTT
TRBJ2-3 | TRBV27 | . | . | CASSFRSLRTDTQYF | TGTGCCAGCAGTTTTCGCAGCCTCCGGACAGATACGCAGTATTTT
TRBJ1-1 | TRBV11-2 | . | TRBD1 | CASSLDLAGGTEAFF | TGTGCCAGCAGCTTAGATTTGGCAGGGGGCACTGAAGCTTTCTTT
TRBJ1-1 | TRBV5-1 | . | TRBD1 | CASSGPGTVTEAFF | TGCGCCAGCAGCGGGCCCGGGACAGTCACTGAAGCTTTCTTT
TRBJ1-5 | TRBV18 | once | TRBD1 | CASSPTSRTGGTQPQHF | TGTGCCAGCTCACCAACATCCCGGACAGGGGGCACTCAGCCCCAGCATTTT
TRBJ2-2 | TRBV6-5 | . | . | CASSYDPGRVLTGELFF | TGTGCCAGCAGTTACGATCCGGGGCGGGTTCTCACCGGGGAGCTGTTTTTT
TRBJ1-4 | TRBV28 | . | . | CASSPPAQKLFF | TGTGCCAGCAGTCCCCCCGCGCAAAAACTGTTTTTT
TRBJ2-7 | TRBV6-2/TRBV6-3 | . | TRBD1 | CATRDSPSTYEQYF | TGTGCCACCAGGGACAGCCCATCAACCTACGAGCAGTACTTC
TRBJ2-3 | TRBV7-2 | . | . | CASSSPGTRRADTQYF | TGTGCCAGCAGCTCCCCCGGGACAAGGAGAGCAGATACGCAGTATTTT
TRBJ2-6 | TRBV7-2 | . | . | CASSLDGWGANVLTF | TGTGCCAGCAGCTTGGACGGGTGGGGGGCCAACGTCCTGACTTTC
TRBJ1-6 | TRBV7-3 | . | . | CASSITDISPLHF | TGTGCCAGCAGCATCACCGACATTTCACCCCTCCACTTT
TRBJ2-5 | TRBV18 | . | . | CASSLAGSNQETQYF | TGTGCCAGCTCACTTGCGGGGTCCAACCAAGAGACCCAGTACTTC
TRBJ2-1 | TRBV3-1 | . | TRBD1 | CASSQVGGGEQFF | TGTGCCAGCAGCCAAGTAGGGGGCGGTGAGCAGTTCTTC
TRBJ1-2 | TRBV20-1 | . | . | CSAVPQEGYTF | TGCAGTGCTGTCCCCCAAGAGGGCTACACCTTC